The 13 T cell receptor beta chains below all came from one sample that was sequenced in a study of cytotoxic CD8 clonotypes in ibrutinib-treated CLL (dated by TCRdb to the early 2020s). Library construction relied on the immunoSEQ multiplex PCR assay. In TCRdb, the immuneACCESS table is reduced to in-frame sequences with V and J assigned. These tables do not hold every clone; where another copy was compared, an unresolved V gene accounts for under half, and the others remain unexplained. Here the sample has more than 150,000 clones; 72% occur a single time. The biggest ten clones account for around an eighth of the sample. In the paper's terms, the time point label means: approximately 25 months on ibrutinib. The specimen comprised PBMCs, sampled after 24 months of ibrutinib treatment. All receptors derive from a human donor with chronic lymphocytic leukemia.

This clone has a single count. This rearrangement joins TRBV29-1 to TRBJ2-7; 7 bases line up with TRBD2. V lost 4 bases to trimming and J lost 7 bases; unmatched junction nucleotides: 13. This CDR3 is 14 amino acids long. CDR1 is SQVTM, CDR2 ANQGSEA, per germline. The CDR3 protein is CSVVGGSARREQYF. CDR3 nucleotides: TGCAGCGTTGTCGGGGGGAGTGCGCGGAGGGAGCAGTACTTC.

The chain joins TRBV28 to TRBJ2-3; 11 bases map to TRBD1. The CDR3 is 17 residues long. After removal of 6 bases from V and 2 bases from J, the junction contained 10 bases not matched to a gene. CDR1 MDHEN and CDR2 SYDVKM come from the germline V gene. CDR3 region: CASSRSRDRGYTDTQYF. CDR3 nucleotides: TGTGCCAGCAGCCGATCCCGGGACAGGGGGTACACAGATACGCAGTATTTT. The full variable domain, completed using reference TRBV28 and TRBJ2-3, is DVKVTQSSRYLVKRTGEKVFLECVQDMDHENMFWYRQDPGLGLRLIYFSYDVKMKEKGDIPEGYSVSREKKERFSLILESASTNQTSMYLCASSRSRDRGYTDTQYFGPGTRLTVL.

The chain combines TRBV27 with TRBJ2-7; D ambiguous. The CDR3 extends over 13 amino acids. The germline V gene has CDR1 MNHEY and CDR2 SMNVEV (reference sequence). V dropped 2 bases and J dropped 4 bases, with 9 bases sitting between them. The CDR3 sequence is CASSLHPKYEQYF. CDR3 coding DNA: TGTGCCAGCAGTTTACACCCAAAGTACGAGCAGTACTTC.

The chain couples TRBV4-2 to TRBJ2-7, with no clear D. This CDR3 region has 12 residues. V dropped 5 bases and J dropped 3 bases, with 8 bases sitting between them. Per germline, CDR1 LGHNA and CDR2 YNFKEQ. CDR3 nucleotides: TGTGCCAGCAGCATCCGTTACTACGAGCAGTACTTC. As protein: CASSIRYYEQYF.

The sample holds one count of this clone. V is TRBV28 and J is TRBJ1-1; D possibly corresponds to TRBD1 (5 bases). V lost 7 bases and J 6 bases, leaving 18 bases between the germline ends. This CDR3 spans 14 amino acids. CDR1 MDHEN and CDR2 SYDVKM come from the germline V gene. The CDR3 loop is CASIPPGLWAEAFF. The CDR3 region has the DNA TGTGCCAGCATCCCGCCAGGGTTATGGGCTGAAGCTTTCTTT.

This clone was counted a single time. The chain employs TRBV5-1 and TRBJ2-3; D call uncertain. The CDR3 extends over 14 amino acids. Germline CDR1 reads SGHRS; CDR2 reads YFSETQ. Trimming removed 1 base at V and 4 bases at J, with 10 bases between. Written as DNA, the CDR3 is TGCGCCAGCAGCTTGTCTGGAGTTTCAGATACGCAGTATTTT. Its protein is CASSLSGVSDTQYF.

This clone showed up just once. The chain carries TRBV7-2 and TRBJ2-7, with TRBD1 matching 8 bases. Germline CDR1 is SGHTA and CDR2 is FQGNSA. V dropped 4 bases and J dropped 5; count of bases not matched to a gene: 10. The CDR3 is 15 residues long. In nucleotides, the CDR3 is TGTGCCAGCAGCTCTAACCTCAGGGGGCGCGACGAGCAGTACTTC. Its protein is CASSSNLRGRDEQYF.

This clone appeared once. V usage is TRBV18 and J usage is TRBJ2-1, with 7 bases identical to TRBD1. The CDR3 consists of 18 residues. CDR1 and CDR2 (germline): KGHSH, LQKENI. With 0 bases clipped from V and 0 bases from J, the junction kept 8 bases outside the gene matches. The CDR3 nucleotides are TGTGCCAGCTCACCACCGACAGGGCTAACGAGCTCCTACAATGAGCAGTTCTTC. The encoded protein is CASSPPTGLTSSYNEQFF.

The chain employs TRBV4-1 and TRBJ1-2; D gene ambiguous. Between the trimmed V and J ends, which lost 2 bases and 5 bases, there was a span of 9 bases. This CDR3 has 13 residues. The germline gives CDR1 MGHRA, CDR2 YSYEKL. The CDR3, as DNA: TGCGCCAGCAGCCAAATCGGTTTTTATGGCTACACCTTC. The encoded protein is CASSQIGFYGYTF.

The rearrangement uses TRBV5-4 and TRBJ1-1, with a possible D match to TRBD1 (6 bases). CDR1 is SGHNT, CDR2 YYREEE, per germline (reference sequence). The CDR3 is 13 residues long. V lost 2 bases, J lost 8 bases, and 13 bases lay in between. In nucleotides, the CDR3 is TGTGCCAGCAGCTTAGAGCAGGACAGAGAAGCTTTCTTT. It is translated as CASSLEQDREAFF.

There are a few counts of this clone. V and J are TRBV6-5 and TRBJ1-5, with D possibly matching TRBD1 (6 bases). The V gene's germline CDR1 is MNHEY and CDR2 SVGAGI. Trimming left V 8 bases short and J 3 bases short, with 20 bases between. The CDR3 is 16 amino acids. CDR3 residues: CASAYFAGEANQPQHF. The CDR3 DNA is TGTGCCAGCGCTTACTTCGCAGGGGAGGCCAATCAGCCCCAGCATTTT.

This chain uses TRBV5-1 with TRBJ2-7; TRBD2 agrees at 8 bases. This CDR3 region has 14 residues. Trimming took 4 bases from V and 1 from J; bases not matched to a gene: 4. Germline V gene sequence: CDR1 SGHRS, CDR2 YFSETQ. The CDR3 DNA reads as TGCGCCAGCAGCGTGAGCGGGAGTTCCTACGAGCAGTACTTC. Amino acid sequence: CASSVSGSSYEQYF.

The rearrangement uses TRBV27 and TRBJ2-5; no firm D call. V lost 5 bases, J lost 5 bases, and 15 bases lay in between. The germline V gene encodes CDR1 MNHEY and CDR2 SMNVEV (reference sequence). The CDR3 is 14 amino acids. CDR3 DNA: TGTGCCAGCAGTGAGACACGAATATGGGAGACCCAGTACTTC. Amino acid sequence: CASSETRIWETQYF.